Presented here are 20 T cell receptor beta chains from one specimen sequenced in a study of blood T cell repertoires in COVID-19. Profiling relied on immunoSEQ multiplex PCR, and the TCRdb table lists in-frame clones only, not all of them. The sample carries roughly 100,000 clones, around 94% recorded once. Material for sequencing was peripheral blood. All receptors come from a man aged 45-65 years with active COVID-19.

This clone was observed once. V is TRBV28 and J is TRBJ2-3; D is undetermined. The CDR3 contains 14 residues. Trimming removed 1 base from V and 5 bases from J, with 10 bases in between. Germline loops: CDR1 MDHEN, CDR2 SYDVKM. The CDR3 region is CASSLSRVQDTQYF. CDR3 DNA: TGTGCCAGCAGTTTATCTCGCGTTCAAGATACGCAGTATTTT.

V and J are TRBV7-3 and TRBJ1-2; D not certain. Germline values: CDR1 SGHTA, CDR2 FQGTGA. This CDR3 is 13 amino acids long. V lost 5 bases and J lost 8, with 15 bases in between. The CDR3 coding sequence is TGTGCCAGCAGCCCGGCCGCAGGAACCGGCTACACCTTC. It specifies CASSPAAGTGYTF.

The chain links TRBV5-1 to TRBJ2-7; tentative D call: TRBD1 (6 bases). Trimming pared 5 bases from V and 6 bases from J, leaving 18 bases between. Germline CDR1 and CDR2: SGHRS and YFSETQ. This CDR3 spans 14 amino acids. The DNA of the CDR3 is TGCGCCAGCAGAAATGTTCAGGGGTCTGGCGAGCAGTACTTC. Translation: CASRNVQGSGEQYF.

The chain carries TRBV3-1 (or the pseudogene TRBV3-2) and TRBJ2-5; D perhaps matches TRBD1 (7 bases). The germline CDR1 and CDR2 sequences are LGHDT and YNNKEL (reference sequence). This CDR3 is 17 amino acids long. Deletions cut 0 bases from V and 4 bases from J, with 18 bases between. CDR3 sequence: CASSQERGRDSSETQYF. The CDR3 DNA reads TGTGCCAGCAGCCAAGAGCGGGGTAGGGACAGTTCAGAGACCCAGTACTTC.

This clone appeared a single time. V gene TRBV9 combines with J gene TRBJ1-3; 7 bases align to TRBD1. CDR1 SGDLS and CDR2 YYNGEE come from the germline V gene. The CDR3 contains 15 residues. The junction had 6 bases not matched to a gene; V was cut back by 0 bases and J by 6 bases. The CDR3 bases are TGTGCCAGCAGCGTAGGGCACAGGGGCACAAACACCATATATTTT. It is translated as CASSVGHRGTNTIYF.

This clone has just a few counts. The chain joins TRBV19 to TRBJ1-5; a weak D match, TRBD1 (5 bases). Per the germline V gene, CDR1 is LNHDA and CDR2 is SQIVND (reference sequence). V was shortened by 3 bases and J by 7 bases, with 10 bases between the two germline ends. CDR3 length: 13 amino acids. CDR3 bases: TGTGCCAGTAGTATTACAGGACGGCAGCCCCAGCATTTT. It yields the protein CASSITGRQPQHF.

On this clone itself: This sample includes further DNA sequences coding for the same CDR3. The chain couples TRBV5-1 to TRBJ2-3; 9 bases are a match to TRBD2. The germline CDR1 and CDR2 sequences are SGHRS and YFSETQ. The CDR3 consists of 15 residues. The V gene end was trimmed by 0 bases and the J gene end by 5 bases; junction bases not matched to a gene: 4. For the CDR3, the DNA is TGCGCCAGCAGCTTGGGGTTAGCGGGAGTAGATACGCAGTATTTT. This translates into CASSLGLAGVDTQYF.

In DNA form, the CDR3 reads TGTGCCAGCAGCCCCCGGGAAACCGGGGAGCTGTTTTTT. This translates into CASSPRETGELFF. V gene TRBV9 combines with J gene TRBJ2-2, with TRBD2 as a possible D gene (5 bases). The CDR3 contains 13 residues. Per the germline V gene, CDR1 is SGDLS and CDR2 is YYNGEE. Trimming pared 4 bases from V and 5 bases from J, leaving 9 bases between.

This chain uses TRBV5-1 with TRBJ2-7; 12 nucleotides match TRBD1. Germline V gene data show CDR1 as SGHRS and CDR2 as YFSETQ. Unmatched junction bases numbered 3, after V lost 4 bases and J lost 4 bases. This CDR3 region has 14 residues. In DNA, the CDR3 is TGCGCCAGCAGCGGGGGACAGGGGGCGTACGAGCAGTACTTC. Its protein product is CASSGGQGAYEQYF.

The CDR3 DNA sequence: TGTGCCAGCAGTCCACTCCGGACAGGGGGTGGCTACACCTTC. Its protein is CASSPLRTGGGYTF. The gene calls are TRBV27 and TRBJ1-2; 10 nucleotides match TRBD1. The trim removed 5 bases at V and 7 bases at J, leaving 7 bases unmatched. CDR3 size: 14 residues. Looked up from germline, CDR1 is MNHEY and CDR2 is SMNVEV (reference sequence).

This clone has just one count. The same CDR3 arises from other DNA sequences in this sample as well. The chain has TRBV3-1 (or the pseudogene TRBV3-2) and TRBJ1-1; 7 nucleotides match TRBD1. The CDR3 contains 14 residues. CDR1 LGHDT and CDR2 YNNKEL come from the germline V gene (reference sequence). With 3 bases clipped from V and 4 bases from J, the junction kept 5 bases outside the gene matches. The CDR3 loop reads CASSQQGVGTEAFF. As DNA, the CDR3 is TGTGCCAGCAGCCAGCAGGGGGTAGGCACTGAAGCTTTCTTT.

This clone was detected once. The V and J genes are TRBV6-5 and TRBJ1-1, with 10 bases that match TRBD1. Germline V gene lookup returns CDR1 MNHEY and CDR2 SVGAGI. Trimming removed 6 bases from V and 6 bases from J; junction bases left unmatched: 10. The CDR3 consists of 15 residues. CDR3 DNA sequence: TGTGCCAGCAGGACCGAGGGGACAGGGGACCCTGAAGCTTTCTTT. This codes for CASRTEGTGDPEAFF.

This chain uses TRBV11-3 with TRBJ2-1; D remains unclear. The germline gives CDR1 SGHNT, CDR2 YENEEA. The CDR3 length is 11 residues. The V end lost 5 bases, the J end lost 4 bases, and 3 bases lay between the germline ends. The CDR3 region is CASSAYNEQFF. CDR3 nucleotides: TGTGCCAGCAGCGCGTACAATGAGCAGTTCTTC.

The V call is TRBV11-2, the J call TRBJ2-5, with 7 nucleotides matching TRBD1. The CDR3 extends over 16 amino acids. Unmatched junction bases numbered 13, after V lost 5 bases and J lost 4 bases. The germline gives CDR1 SGHAT, CDR2 FQNNGV. As DNA, the CDR3 is TGTGCCAGCAGCATGGGCGGACAGGCTAGGAGAGAGACCCAGTACTTC. This translates into CASSMGGQARRETQYF.

This rearrangement joins TRBV6-5 to TRBJ2-7; D gene ambiguous. The length of the CDR3 is 14 residues. Germline CDR1 MNHEY, CDR2 SVGAGI. Trimming shortened V by 8 bases and J by 6 bases, and 20 bases separated the two germline ends. The CDR3 loop reads CASALGRLSTEQYF. Written as DNA, the CDR3 is TGTGCCAGCGCCCTGGGCAGGCTGTCGACCGAGCAGTACTTC.

The rearrangement uses TRBV11-2 and TRBJ2-2, with TRBD2 matching over 7 bases. Germline V gives CDR1 SGHAT, CDR2 FQNNGV. There are 17 residues in the CDR3. V lost 0 bases to trimming and J lost 7 bases; unmatched junction nucleotides: 11. The CDR3: CASSLDRGAGAVGELFF. The CDR3 DNA follows: TGTGCCAGCAGCTTAGATCGAGGGGCGGGAGCGGTCGGGGAGCTGTTTTTT.

V usage is TRBV6-1 and J usage is TRBJ1-3; D remains ambiguous. The length of the CDR3 is 16 residues. V gave up 4 bases and J gave up 0 bases, with 13 bases separating them. The V gene's germline CDR1 is MNHNS and CDR2 SASEGT. CDR3 in DNA: TGTGCCAGCAGTGCCTACCTCCAGCGCTCTGGAAACACCATATATTTT. Protein product: CASSAYLQRSGNTIYF.

This chain links TRBV4-1 with TRBJ2-5; 8 bases fit TRBD1. Trimming removed 3 bases from V and 5 bases from J; junction bases left unmatched: 14. Germline CDR1 and CDR2: MGHRA and YSYEKL. The CDR3 extends over 17 amino acids. Here the CDR3 reads CASSQLGGTGGRETQYF. DNA of the CDR3: TGCGCCAGCAGCCAGCTGGGGGGTACAGGGGGTCGGGAGACCCAGTACTTC.

This chain connects TRBV21-1 to TRBJ1-2. TRBV21-1 is a recognized pseudogene. The length of the CDR3 is 15 residues. CDR3 sequence (DNA): TGTGCCAGCAGCAAAGACGGTCTGAAGCTATATGGCTACACCTTC. Protein: CASSKDGLKLYGYTF.

V gene TRBV28 combines with J gene TRBJ2-3; D is ambiguous. This CDR3 is 13 amino acids long. The germline CDR1 and CDR2 sequences are MDHEN and SYDVKM. V lost 5 bases and J lost 7, with 13 bases in between. The CDR3 nucleotides are TGTGCCAGCAGTCCTCCCGGTTTGAATACGCAGTATTTT. Protein sequence: CASSPPGLNTQYF.